Following are 30 T cell receptor beta chains from one sample sequenced in a study of blood T cell repertoires in COVID-19. Measured with immunoSEQ multiplex PCR; TCRdb has only the in-frame clones, and not every one. The sample records roughly 360,000 clones, around 87% being singletons. Sequencing used PBMCs or T cells enriched from blood (not recorded which). Every receptor here comes from a woman between 25 and 40 years old with acute COVID-19.

V is TRBV11-3 and J is TRBJ2-1, with D tentatively TRBD1 (5 bases). CDR1 is SGHNT, CDR2 YENEEA, per germline. The CDR3 extends over 14 amino acids. Trimming cost V 0 bases and J 10 bases, with 13 bases left between them. Here the CDR3 DNA reads TGTGCCAGCAGCTTAGAATTTGGGGCACGAGAGCAGTTCTTC. It specifies CASSLEFGAREQFF.

This chain connects TRBV7-9 to TRBJ1-4; TRBD1 aligns across 7 bases. V shed 2 bases, J shed 3 bases, and the junction held 3 bases outside the gene matches. The CDR3 consists of 15 residues. Germline V lookup: CDR1 SEHNR, CDR2 FQNEAQ (reference sequence). The CDR3 DNA reads TGTGCCAGCAGCTTAACCGGGACAGCTAATGAAAAACTGTTTTTT. This gives the protein CASSLTGTANEKLFF.

This rearrangement joins TRBV3-1 (or the pseudogene TRBV3-2) to TRBJ2-1, with TRBD1 identical over 8 bases. Germline lookup yields CDR1 LGHDT and CDR2 YNNKEL (reference sequence). The junction had 6 bases not matched to a gene; V was cut back by 4 bases and J by 13 bases. The CDR3 covers 12 residues. CDR3 DNA sequence: TGTGCCAGCAGCCGACAGGGGACAGAACAGTTCTTC. Its protein product is CASSRQGTEQFF.

This rearrangement joins TRBV24-1 to TRBJ2-1; D is undetermined. The germline V and J ends were trimmed by 7 bases and 0 bases, with 9 bases remaining between them. CDR3 size: 14 residues. Germline loops: CDR1 KGHDR, CDR2 SFDVKD. CDR3 amino acids: CATRGGYSYNEQFF. CDR3 nucleotide sequence: TGTGCCACCAGAGGCGGATACTCCTACAATGAGCAGTTCTTC.

The chain has TRBV9 and TRBJ2-1; 8 nucleotides line up with TRBD1. V shed 0 bases, J shed 5 bases, and the junction held 1 base outside the gene matches. The CDR3 runs to 14 residues. CDR1 and CDR2 (germline): SGDLS, YYNGEE. The CDR3 nucleotides read TGTGCCAGCAGCGTAGTGGGACAGGACAATGAGCAGTTCTTC. Encoded protein: CASSVVGQDNEQFF.

The rearrangement joins TRBV7-9 to TRBJ1-4; the D gene is possibly TRBD1 (6 bases). The CDR3 totals 16 residues. Trimming took 5 bases from V and 4 from J, leaving 17 bases between them. The germline V gene has CDR1 SEHNR and CDR2 FQNEAQ (reference sequence). DNA for the CDR3: TGTGCCAGCAGCGCCCTGATGGGGGCGTATAATGAAAAACTGTTTTTT. Amino acid sequence: CASSALMGAYNEKLFF.

This chain joins TRBV3-1 (or the pseudogene TRBV3-2) and TRBJ2-1; possible D gene TRBD2, 6 bases. This CDR3 contains 15 residues. V was clipped by 1 base and J by 8 bases, with 15 bases between them. Germline V gives CDR1 LGHDT, CDR2 YNNKEL (reference sequence). The CDR3 region has the DNA TGTGCCAGCAGCCAAGCGGCTAGTCAGCGGGATGAGCAGTTCTTC. Protein: CASSQAASQRDEQFF.

The rearrangement links TRBV29-1 to TRBJ1-3; 7 positions agree with TRBD1. V lost 5 bases to trimming and J lost 0 bases; unmatched junction nucleotides: 4. The CDR3 is 14 residues long. Per germline, CDR1 SQVTM and CDR2 ANQGSEA. DNA for the CDR3: TGCAGCGTTTTGGGACAGCTCTCTGGAAACACCATATATTTT. Its translation: CSVLGQLSGNTIYF.

This clone was detected a few times. Additional DNA sequences in this sample encode the identical CDR3. V is TRBV5-1 and J is TRBJ1-2; D remains unclear. The CDR3 length is 13 residues. Germline-derived CDR1 and CDR2 are SGHRS and YFSETQ. V was shortened by 1 base and J by 4 bases, with 8 bases between the two germline ends. CDR3 sequence reads: CASSLTGIYGYTF. The DNA of the CDR3 is TGCGCCAGCAGCTTGACGGGGATCTATGGCTACACCTTC.

This chain uses TRBV19 with TRBJ2-1; 9 nucleotides agree with TRBD2. The ends lost 3 bases at V and 5 bases at J; junction bases unmatched: 11. This CDR3 contains 17 residues. CDR1 is LNHDA and CDR2 is SQIVND in the germline V gene (reference sequence). The CDR3 spells CASSMRSLAGINNEQFF. CDR3 DNA: TGTGCCAGTAGTATGAGGTCGCTAGCGGGAATCAACAATGAGCAGTTCTTC.

In this sample, this clone turned up a few times. The chain is built from TRBV5-1 and TRBJ1-6, with unresolved D. The V end was cut by 2 bases, the J end by 7 bases, with 22 bases between. Germline CDR1 and CDR2: SGHRS and YFSETQ. This CDR3 has 18 amino acids. In nucleotides, the CDR3 is TGCGCCAGCAGCTTTCGGTTTTTAAGTCCTCCCGAAAATTCACCCCTCCACTTT. It is translated as CASSFRFLSPPENSPLHF.

The rearrangement joins TRBV7-2 to TRBJ1-1; D might be TRBD1 (6 bases). The V gene's germline CDR1 is SGHTA and CDR2 FQGNSA. This CDR3 is 14 amino acids long. V was clipped by 5 bases and J by 5 bases, with 15 bases between them. As DNA, the CDR3 is TGTGCCAGCAGCCTGCTCAGGGGCGGGACTGAAGCTTTCTTT. The encoded protein is CASSLLRGGTEAFF.

The V gene is TRBV30, the J gene TRBJ1-3; tentative D call: TRBD1 (6 bases). V was trimmed by 2 bases and J by 8 bases, leaving 19 bases between them. The CDR3 length is 15 residues. The germline V gene encodes CDR1 GTSNPN and CDR2 SVGIG (reference sequence). CDR3 coding DNA: TGTGCCTGGAGTCTCCACCTGGGGGCAGTGGACACCATATATTTT. Translated, it gives CAWSLHLGAVDTIYF. The full variable domain, rest sourced from reference TRBV30 and TRBJ1-3, is SQTIHQWPATLVQPVGSPLSLECTVEGTSNPNLYWYRQAAGRGLQLLFYSVGIGQISSEVPQNLSASRPQDRQFILSSKKLLLSDSGFYLCAWSLHLGAVDTIYFGEGSWLTVV.

The chain recombines TRBV2 with TRBJ2-3, with TRBD2 matching over 8 bases. This CDR3 is built from 17 residues. The germline V gene has CDR1 SNHLY and CDR2 FYNNEI. V lost 8 bases to trimming and J lost 0 bases; unmatched junction nucleotides: 13. The CDR3 sequence is CASQSPISGESTDTQYF. CDR3 nucleotides: TGTGCCAGCCAGAGCCCGATTAGCGGGGAAAGCACAGATACGCAGTATTTT. The whole variable domain, filled in from reference TRBV2 and TRBJ2-3, reads EPEVTQTPSHQVTQMGQEVILRCVPISNHLYFYWYRQILGQKVEFLVSFYNNEISEKSEIFDDQFSVERPDGSNFTLKIRSTKLEDSAMYFCASQSPISGESTDTQYFGPGTRLTVL.

The genes are TRBV5-1 and TRBJ1-6, with a tentative D call TRBD1 (6 bases). Germline CDR1 reads SGHRS; CDR2 reads YFSETQ. The germline V and J ends were trimmed by 1 base and 6 bases, with 11 bases remaining between them. This CDR3 region has 15 residues. The CDR3 spells CASSLSGHTNSPLHF. CDR3 nucleotides: TGCGCCAGCAGCTTGTCGGGACATACTAATTCACCCCTCCACTTT. The whole variable domain, remainder taken from reference TRBV5-1 and TRBJ1-6, is KAGVTQTPRYLIKTRGQQVTLSCSPISGHRSVSWYQQTPGQGLQFLFEYFSETQRNKGNFPGRFSGRQFSNSRSEMNVSTLELGDSALYLCASSLSGHTNSPLHFGNGTRLTVT.

The V gene is TRBV4-1, the J gene TRBJ1-2; D gene ambiguous. The CDR3 runs to 16 residues. V was shortened by 4 bases and J by 0 bases, with 15 bases between the two germline ends. In germline, CDR1 is MGHRA, CDR2 YSYEKL. CDR3 amino acids: CASSPRGFRTNYGYTF. The CDR3 nucleotides read TGCGCCAGCAGCCCCCGTGGCTTCAGGACTAACTATGGCTACACCTTC.

The CDR3 DNA follows: TGTGCCACCAGTGACTCGGGACACAGCACCGGGGAGCTGTTTTTT. Translating gives CATSDSGHSTGELFF. The gene calls are TRBV24-1 and TRBJ2-2, with D perhaps matching TRBD1 (6 bases). In germline, CDR1 is KGHDR, CDR2 SFDVKD. The germline V and J ends were trimmed by 4 bases and 4 bases, with 12 bases remaining between them. This CDR3 is 15 amino acids long.

The genes are TRBV5-1 and TRBJ1-1; unclear D gene. The CDR3 loop spans 14 amino acids. The germline V gene encodes CDR1 SGHRS and CDR2 YFSETQ. The V gene lost 1 base and the J gene lost 4 bases, with 11 bases spanning the gap. The CDR3 region has the DNA TGCGCCAGCAGCTTGACGTTCGGAGGCACTGAAGCTTTCTTT. Translation: CASSLTFGGTEAFF.

V is TRBV5-4 and J is TRBJ2-3, with 7 bases aligning to TRBD2. V gave up 1 base and J gave up 9 bases; unmatched junction bases: 5. The CDR3 runs to 13 residues. The V gene's germline CDR1 is SGHNT and CDR2 YYREEE (reference sequence). Here the CDR3 reads CASSLPWEGTQYF. CDR3 nucleotide sequence: TGTGCCAGCAGCTTGCCCTGGGAGGGGACGCAGTATTTT.

The chain's CDR3 is CASSILWTDKETQYF. CDR3 DNA sequence: TGTGCCAGTAGTATCTTGTGGACAGATAAAGAGACCCAGTACTTC. This rearrangement joins TRBV19 to TRBJ2-5; the D gene is possibly TRBD1 (6 bases). V was clipped by 3 bases and J by 3 bases, with 14 bases between them. CDR1 is LNHDA and CDR2 is SQIVND in the germline V gene (reference sequence). The CDR3 has 15 residues.

CDR3 amino acids: CASSAVGTGDTEAFF. The CDR3 DNA sequence: TGTGCCAGCAGCGCGGTCGGGACAGGGGACACTGAAGCTTTCTTT. The chain joins TRBV9 to TRBJ1-1; 10 bases align to TRBD1. The CDR3 has 15 amino acids. Germline CDR1 and CDR2: SGDLS and YYNGEE. The junction had 5 bases not matched to a gene; V was cut back by 3 bases and J by 3 bases.

The V gene is TRBV12-3 or TRBV12-4, the J gene TRBJ2-7, with 9 bases aligning to TRBD2. Trimming took 6 bases from V and 7 from J; bases not matched to a gene: 7. This CDR3 is 13 amino acids long. CDR3 DNA sequence: TGTGCCAGCAGCCCAATAGCGGGGGATGAGCAGTACTTC. This encodes CASSPIAGDEQYF.

This sequence joins TRBV7-2 and TRBJ2-7; 7 nucleotides line up with TRBD2. CDR3 length equals 14 residues. The junction had 7 bases not matched to a gene; V was cut back by 5 bases and J by 3 bases. Germline lookup yields CDR1 SGHTA and CDR2 FQGNSA. DNA for the CDR3: TGTGCCAGCAGCCGTCGGGGGGATGGCTACGAGCAGTACTTC. Its translation: CASSRRGDGYEQYF.

The V call is TRBV6-5, the J call TRBJ2-3; D ambiguous. CDR3 length equals 13 residues. From germline, CDR1 is MNHEY and CDR2 SVGAGI. The V end was cut by 6 bases, the J end by 6 bases, with 13 bases between. CDR3 DNA: TGTGCCAGCAGGGGCCCCGGTCTGGATACGCAGTATTTT. Its translation is CASRGPGLDTQYF.

This chain uses TRBV12-3 or TRBV12-4 with TRBJ2-4; the match to TRBD1 covers 7 bases. V was pared by 5 bases and J by 6 bases, with 4 bases of the junction left unmatched. This CDR3 has 13 amino acids. CDR3 nucleotides: TGTGCCAGCAGTGCATACAGGGGAAACATTCAGTACTTC. The encoded protein is CASSAYRGNIQYF.

The chain carries TRBV6-5 and TRBJ2-7, with 7 positions matching TRBD1. The V segment lost 7 bases and the J segment 7 bases; nucleotides outside the gene matches: 10. The V gene's germline CDR1 is MNHEY and CDR2 SVGAGI. This CDR3 contains 13 residues. The CDR3 DNA sequence: TGTGCCAGCACGTCGACAGGGTGGGAGGAGCAGTACTTC. Translating gives CASTSTGWEEQYF.

This rearrangement joins TRBV7-2 to TRBJ1-2; 11 bases line up with TRBD1. V trimming: 4 bases; J trimming: 0 bases; junction bases outside the gene matches: 4. CDR3 size: 16 residues. Germline V gene lookup returns CDR1 SGHTA and CDR2 FQGNSA. CDR3 coding DNA: TGTGCCAGCAGCTCAACGGACAGGGGGCCTAACTATGGCTACACCTTC. It yields the protein CASSSTDRGPNYGYTF. Full variable domain (missing parts from reference TRBV7-2 and TRBJ1-2): GAGVSQSPSNKVTEKGKDVELRCDPISGHTALYWYRQSLGQGLEFLIYFQGNSAPDKSGLPSDRFSAERTGGSVSTLTIQRTQQEDSAVYLCASSSTDRGPNYGYTFGSGTRLTVV.

The chain carries TRBV7-9 and TRBJ1-5, with 9 bases lining up with TRBD1. J lost 7 bases, V lost 2 bases, and 12 bases had no gene match. The CDR3 totals 17 residues. Germline V CDR1 and CDR2: SEHNR, FQNEAQ (reference sequence). CDR3 in DNA: TGTGCCAGCAGCTTAAGCCGAGGACAGGGGACTCGACAGCCCCAGCATTTT. Its protein product is CASSLSRGQGTRQPQHF.

This clone turned up a few times. The same CDR3 also results from other DNA sequences found in this sample. This rearrangement joins TRBV9 to TRBJ2-3; TRBD2 aligns across 10 bases. The germline V gene encodes CDR1 SGDLS and CDR2 YYNGEE. Trimming took 0 bases from V and 3 from J; bases not matched to a gene: 4. The CDR3 covers 16 residues. The CDR3, as DNA: TGTGCCAGCAGCGTAGAGGTTAGCGGGGGGACAGATACGCAGTATTTT. This gives the protein CASSVEVSGGTDTQYF. Combining the CDR3 with reference TRBV9 and TRBJ2-3 gives the whole variable domain DSGVTQTPKHLITATGQRVTLRCSPRSGDLSVYWYQQSLDQGLQFLIQYYNGEERAKGNILERFSAQQFPDLHSELNLSSLELGDSALYFCASSVEVSGGTDTQYFGPGTRLTVL.

V is TRBV12-5 and J is TRBJ1-1; TRBD1 matches at 7 bases. The CDR3 totals 17 residues. The V gene end was trimmed by 3 bases and the J gene end by 3 bases; junction bases not matched to a gene: 13. Germline V lookup: CDR1 LGHNT, CDR2 FRNRAP. The CDR3 coding sequence is TGTGCTAGTGGTTTAACCCGAGGACAGGCGAGGGACACTGAAGCTTTCTTT. Residues: CASGLTRGQARDTEAFF.